This T cell receptor beta chain stems from a study of molecular identifiers for immune sequencing clone quantification. Trimming left V 1 base short and J 0 bases short, with 12 bases between. The CDR3 totals 17 residues. CDR1 MGHDK and CDR2 SYGVNS come from the germline V gene. TCRdb ran MiXCR on the PCR reads and lists one entry per CDR3 protein. The sample includes some 40,000 distinct CDR3 sequences, around 20% of them seen just once. This clonotype was sampled from a human donor in good health. Some libraries in this study had Jurkat cell RNA spiked in. Sequenced material: naive CD8+ T cells from blood, with Jurkat cell RNA spiked in. Subset noted: FACS-sorted CD8+CD4-CCR7+CD45RA+ naive T cells. The chain joins TRBV25-1 to TRBJ2-2, with D perhaps matching TRBD1 or TRBD2 (5 bases each). The CDR3 loop reads CASSESKGTANTGELFF. DNA of the CDR3: TGTGCCAGCAGTGAATCTAAGGGGACGGCGAACACCGGGGAGCTGTTTTTT.